This TCR beta chain appears in the sequencing data of a study of blood T cell repertoires in COVID-19. Across the study: Nucleic acid was either cDNA or gDNA, and it came from T cells, B-cell-depleted T cells, or PBMCs.

The repertoire was sequenced with immunoSEQ multiplex PCR; TCRdb's copy has only in-frame clones and lacks some. The repertoire includes 150,000 or so clones, approximately 90% of them detected once, and 10% to 13% sits in the top ten. From germline, CDR1 is SGDLS and CDR2 YYNGEE. Trimming removed 7 bases from V and 2 bases from J, with 18 bases in between. The CDR3 spans 15 residues. The sample was peripheral blood. The receptor's source is a woman in her 70s with COVID-19, enrolled during active disease. The chain couples TRBV9 to TRBJ1-2; D unclear. The CDR3 region has the DNA TGTGCCAGCGGAGTTGGTGGCCCTTCCAACTATGGCTACACCTTC. Protein: CASGVGGPSNYGYTF.